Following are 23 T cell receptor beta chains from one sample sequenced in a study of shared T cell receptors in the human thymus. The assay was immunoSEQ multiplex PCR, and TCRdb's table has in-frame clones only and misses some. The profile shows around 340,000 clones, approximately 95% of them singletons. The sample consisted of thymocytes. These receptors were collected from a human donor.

The CDR3 region is CASSGELAGVPTDTQYF. For the CDR3, the DNA is TGTGCCAGCAGCGGGGAACTAGCGGGAGTTCCCACAGATACGCAGTATTTT. This chain links TRBV5-6 with TRBJ2-3; 11 bases map to TRBD2. Germline V gives CDR1 SGHDT, CDR2 YYEEEE. V lost 4 bases, J lost 2 bases, and 9 bases stayed unmatched. The length of the CDR3 is 17 residues.

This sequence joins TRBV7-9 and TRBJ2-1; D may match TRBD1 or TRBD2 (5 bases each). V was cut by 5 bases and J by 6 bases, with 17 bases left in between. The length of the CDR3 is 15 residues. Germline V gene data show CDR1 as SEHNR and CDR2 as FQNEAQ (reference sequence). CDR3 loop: CASSIRDPRFNEQFF. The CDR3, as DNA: TGTGCCAGCAGCATCCGGGACCCTCGCTTCAATGAGCAGTTCTTC.

The CDR3, as DNA: TGTGCCATCAGTCCGGACCATACAGGTGCAGAGACCCAGTACTTC. It encodes CAISPDHTGAETQYF. The chain links TRBV10-3 to TRBJ2-5; possible D gene TRBD1, 5 bases. CDR1 is ENHRY and CDR2 is SYGVKD in the germline V gene. V lost 5 bases and J 4 bases, leaving 17 bases between the germline ends. The CDR3 is 15 residues long.

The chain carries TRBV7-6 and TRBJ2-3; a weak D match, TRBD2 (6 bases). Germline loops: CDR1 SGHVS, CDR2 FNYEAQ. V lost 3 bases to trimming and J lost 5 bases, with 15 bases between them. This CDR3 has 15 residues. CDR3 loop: CASSLRSSVEDTQYF. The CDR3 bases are TGTGCCAGCAGCTTGCGGTCTAGCGTGGAAGATACGCAGTATTTT.

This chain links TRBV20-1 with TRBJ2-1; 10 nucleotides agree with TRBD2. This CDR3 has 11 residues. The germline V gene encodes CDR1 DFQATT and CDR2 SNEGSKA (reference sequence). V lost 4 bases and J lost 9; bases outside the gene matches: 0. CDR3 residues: CSATSGSEQFF. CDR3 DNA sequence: TGCAGTGCTACTAGCGGGAGTGAGCAGTTCTTC.

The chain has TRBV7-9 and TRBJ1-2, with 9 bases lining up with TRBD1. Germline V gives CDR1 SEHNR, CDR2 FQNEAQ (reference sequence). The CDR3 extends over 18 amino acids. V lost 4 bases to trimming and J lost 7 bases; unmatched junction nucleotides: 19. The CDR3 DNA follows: TGTGCCAGCAGCTCGCCATGGGACAGGGTCTCGGGTTCTCGTGGCTACACCTTC. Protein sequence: CASSSPWDRVSGSRGYTF.

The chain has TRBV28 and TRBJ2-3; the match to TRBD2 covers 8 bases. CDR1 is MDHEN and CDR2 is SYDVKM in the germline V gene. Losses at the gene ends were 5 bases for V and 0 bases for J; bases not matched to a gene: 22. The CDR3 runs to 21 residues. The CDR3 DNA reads TGTGCCAGCAGTGACTGGACAGAATGGACTAGCAAGGGGTTTAGCACAGATACGCAGTATTTT. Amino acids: CASSDWTEWTSKGFSTDTQYF.

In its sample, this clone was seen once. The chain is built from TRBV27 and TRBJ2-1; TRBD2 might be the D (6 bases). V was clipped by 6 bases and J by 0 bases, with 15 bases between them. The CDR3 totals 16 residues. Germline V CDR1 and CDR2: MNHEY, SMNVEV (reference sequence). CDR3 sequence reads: CASRSTGARSYNEQFF. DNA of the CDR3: TGTGCCAGCAGATCAACGGGAGCCCGCTCCTACAATGAGCAGTTCTTC.

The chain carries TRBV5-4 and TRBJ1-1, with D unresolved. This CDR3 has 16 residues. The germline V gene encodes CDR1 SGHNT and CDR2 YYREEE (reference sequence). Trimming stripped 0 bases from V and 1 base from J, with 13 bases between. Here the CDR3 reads CASSLVERTENTEAFF. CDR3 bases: TGTGCCAGCAGCTTGGTAGAAAGGACGGAGAACACTGAAGCTTTCTTT.

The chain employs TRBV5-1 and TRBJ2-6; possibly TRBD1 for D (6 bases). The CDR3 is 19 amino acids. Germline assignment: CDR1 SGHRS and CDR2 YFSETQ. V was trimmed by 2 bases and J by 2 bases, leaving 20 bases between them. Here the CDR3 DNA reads TGCGCCAGCAGCTTAATGGGAAACAGGGCCATTCCTGGGGCCAACGTCCTGACTTTC. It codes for CASSLMGNRAIPGANVLTF.

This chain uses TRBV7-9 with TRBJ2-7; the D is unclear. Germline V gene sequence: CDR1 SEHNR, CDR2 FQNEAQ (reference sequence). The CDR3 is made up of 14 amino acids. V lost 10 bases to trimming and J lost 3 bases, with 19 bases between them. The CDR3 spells CATLQDRNNYEQYF. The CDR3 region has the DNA TGTGCCACTCTTCAAGACCGGAACAACTACGAGCAGTACTTC.

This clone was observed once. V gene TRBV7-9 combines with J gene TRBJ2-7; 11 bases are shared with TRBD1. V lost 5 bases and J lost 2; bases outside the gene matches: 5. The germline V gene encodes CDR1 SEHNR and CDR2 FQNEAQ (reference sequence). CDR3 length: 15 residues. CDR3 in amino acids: CASSPGTGGPYEQYF. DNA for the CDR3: TGTGCCAGCAGCCCCGGGACAGGGGGGCCCTACGAGCAGTACTTC.

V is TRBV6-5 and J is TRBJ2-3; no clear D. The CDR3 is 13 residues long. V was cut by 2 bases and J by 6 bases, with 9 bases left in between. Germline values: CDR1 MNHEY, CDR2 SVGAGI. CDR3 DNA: TGTGCCAGCAGTTACGACGGCCCCGATACGCAGTATTTT. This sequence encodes CASSYDGPDTQYF.

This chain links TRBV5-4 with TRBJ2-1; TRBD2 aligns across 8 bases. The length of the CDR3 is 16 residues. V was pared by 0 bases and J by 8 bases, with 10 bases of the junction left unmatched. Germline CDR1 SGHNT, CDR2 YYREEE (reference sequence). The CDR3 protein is CASSLEAERERDEQFF. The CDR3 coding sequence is TGTGCCAGCAGCTTGGAGGCTGAGCGGGAGAGGGATGAGCAGTTCTTC.

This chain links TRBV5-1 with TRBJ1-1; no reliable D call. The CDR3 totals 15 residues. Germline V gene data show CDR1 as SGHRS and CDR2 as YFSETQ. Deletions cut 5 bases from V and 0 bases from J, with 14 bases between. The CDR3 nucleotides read TGCGCCAGCAGAGACCCCACTCGGATGAACACTGAAGCTTTCTTT. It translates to CASRDPTRMNTEAFF.

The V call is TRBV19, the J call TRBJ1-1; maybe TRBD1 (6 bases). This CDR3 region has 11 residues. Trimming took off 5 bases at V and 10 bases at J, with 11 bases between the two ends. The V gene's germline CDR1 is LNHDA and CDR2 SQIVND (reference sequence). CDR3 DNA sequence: TGTGCCAGTAGTCTCCCAGGGGTAGCTTTCTTT. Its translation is CASSLPGVAFF.

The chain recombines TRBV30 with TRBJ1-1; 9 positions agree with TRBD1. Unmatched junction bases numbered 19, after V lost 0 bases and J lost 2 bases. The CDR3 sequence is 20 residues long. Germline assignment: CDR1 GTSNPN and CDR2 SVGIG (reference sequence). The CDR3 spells CAWSVGTGTPSPLFNTEAFF. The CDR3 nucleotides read TGTGCCTGGAGTGTCGGGACAGGGACCCCATCTCCCCTTTTTAACACTGAAGCTTTCTTT.

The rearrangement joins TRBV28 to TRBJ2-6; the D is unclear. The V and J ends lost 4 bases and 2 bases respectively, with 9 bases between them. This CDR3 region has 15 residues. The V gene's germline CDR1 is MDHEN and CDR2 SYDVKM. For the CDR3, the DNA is TGTGCCAGCAGTTCCAGGTGGACTGGGGCCAACGTCCTGACTTTC. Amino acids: CASSSRWTGANVLTF. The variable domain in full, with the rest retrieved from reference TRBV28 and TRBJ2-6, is DVKVTQSSRYLVKRTGEKVFLECVQDMDHENMFWYRQDPGLGLRLIYFSYDVKMKEKGDIPEGYSVSREKKERFSLILESASTNQTSMYLCASSSRWTGANVLTFGAGSRLTVL.

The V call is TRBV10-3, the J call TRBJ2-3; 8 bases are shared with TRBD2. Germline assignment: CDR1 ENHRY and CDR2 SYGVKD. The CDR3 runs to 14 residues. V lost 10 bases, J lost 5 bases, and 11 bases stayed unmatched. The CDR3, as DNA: TGTGCCACCAGGCCCGGGAGGGCAGGAGATACGCAGTATTTT. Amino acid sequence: CATRPGRAGDTQYF.

DNA for the CDR3: TGCGCCAGCAGTGAGCGTGAGATTGCAGCCAGGCCCAATGAGCAGTTCTTC. This encodes CASSEREIAARPNEQFF. The rearrangement links TRBV10-2 to TRBJ2-1; D gene ambiguous. The germline gives CDR1 WSHSY, CDR2 SAAADI. The CDR3 is 17 amino acids. Trimming took 2 bases from V and 6 from J, leaving 20 bases between them.

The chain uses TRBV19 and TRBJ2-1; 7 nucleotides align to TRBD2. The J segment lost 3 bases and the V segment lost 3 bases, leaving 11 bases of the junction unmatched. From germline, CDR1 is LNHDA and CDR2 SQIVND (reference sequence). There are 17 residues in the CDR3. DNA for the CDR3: TGTGCCAGTAGTATTTCGCCCCCGCGGGAGTTCTACAATGAGCAGTTCTTC. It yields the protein CASSISPPREFYNEQFF.

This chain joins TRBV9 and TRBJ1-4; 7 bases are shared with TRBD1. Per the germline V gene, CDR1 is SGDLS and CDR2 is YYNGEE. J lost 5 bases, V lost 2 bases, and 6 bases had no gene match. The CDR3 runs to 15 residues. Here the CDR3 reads CASSVRTGGNEKLFF. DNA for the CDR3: TGTGCCAGCAGCGTGAGGACAGGAGGCAATGAAAAACTGTTTTTT.

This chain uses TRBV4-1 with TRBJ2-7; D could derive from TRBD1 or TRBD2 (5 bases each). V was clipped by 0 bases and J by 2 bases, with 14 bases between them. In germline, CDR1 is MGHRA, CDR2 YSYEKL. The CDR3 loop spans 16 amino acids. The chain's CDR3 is CASSQEGLAGTYEQYF. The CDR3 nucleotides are TGCGCCAGCAGCCAAGAGGGCCTAGCAGGGACCTACGAGCAGTACTTC.